One and the same sample provided the 22 T cell receptor beta chains below, sequenced in a study of T-cell reconstitution after alpha-beta-depleted transplantation in children. Unique molecular identifiers featured in how the TCRbeta library was prepared. TCRdb processed the PCR reads anew with MiXCR; each CDR3 protein has one entry. The sample has about 610,000 distinct CDR3 sequences; under 12% are singletons. The material sequenced was PBMCs from the stem cell graft donor, taken from the stem cell graft. The receptor source for this set is a human donor who donated a stem cell graft to a child with acute myeloid leukemia.

This clonotype was found a few times. The rearrangement links TRBV3-1 to TRBJ1-1, with a tentative D call TRBD1 (5 bases). The V end was cut by 4 bases, the J end by 5 bases, with 17 bases between. The CDR3 extends over 15 amino acids. In germline, CDR1 is LGHDT, CDR2 YNNKEL (reference sequence). The CDR3 sequence is CASSRAEGSGTEAFF. The CDR3 DNA reads TGTGCCAGCAGCCGCGCCGAGGGGAGTGGGACTGAAGCTTTCTTT.

CDR3 DNA: TGCGCCAGCAGCTCGGGACAGGGTTCGAACGAGCAGTACTTC. Translating gives CASSSGQGSNEQYF. The chain is built from TRBV5-1 and TRBJ2-7, with 9 bases that match TRBD1. V shed 3 bases, J shed 5 bases, and the junction held 6 bases outside the gene matches. Per germline, CDR1 SGHRS and CDR2 YFSETQ. The CDR3 runs to 14 residues.

This clonotype has at least ten counts. This chain joins TRBV15 and TRBJ2-7, with 10 positions matching TRBD2. Germline CDR1 and CDR2: LNHNV and YYDKDF (reference sequence). This CDR3 region has 15 residues. Trimming cost V 8 bases and J 7 bases; bases outside gene matches: 14. The CDR3 sequence is CATAYRPSGSREQYF. Here the CDR3 DNA reads TGTGCCACCGCCTACAGGCCTAGCGGGAGTCGGGAGCAGTACTTC.

This clonotype was counted a few times. The chain is built from TRBV5-1 and TRBJ2-5; no clear D. CDR3 length equals 11 residues. V gave up 6 bases and J gave up 7 bases, with 10 bases separating them. CDR1 and CDR2 (germline): SGHRS, YFSETQ. Here the CDR3 reads CASTLTGTQYF. Written as DNA, the CDR3 is TGCGCCAGCACCCTGACGGGGACCCAGTACTTC. The full variable domain, rest sourced from reference TRBV5-1 and TRBJ2-5, is KAGVTQTPRYLIKTRGQQVTLSCSPISGHRSVSWYQQTPGQGLQFLFEYFSETQRNKGNFPGRFSGRQFSNSRSEMNVSTLELGDSALYLCASTLTGTQYFGPGTRLLVL.

This clonotype turned up a few times. The CDR3 region is CASRLATSLGNEQFF. The CDR3 bases are TGTGCCAGCAGACTAGCGACTAGCCTGGGGAATGAGCAGTTCTTC. V is TRBV6-2 or TRBV6-3 and J is TRBJ2-1, with TRBD2 matching over 7 bases. The V and J ends lost 6 bases and 7 bases, in that order; junction bases with no gene match: 12. CDR3 length equals 15 residues. Per germline, CDR1 MNHEY and CDR2 SVGEGT.

This clonotype was detected ten times or more. V gene TRBV28 combines with J gene TRBJ1-3, with TRBD1 matching over 8 bases. CDR1 and CDR2 from the germline V gene are MDHEN and SYDVKM. J lost 2 bases, V lost 3 bases, and 6 bases had no gene match. The CDR3 has 16 residues. CDR3 in amino acids: CASSFGGTGPGNTIYF. The CDR3 nucleotides read TGTGCCAGCAGTTTTGGGGGGACAGGACCTGGAAACACCATATATTTT. Together with reference TRBV28 and TRBJ1-3, the CDR3 gives the full variable domain: DVKVTQSSRYLVKRTGEKVFLECVQDMDHENMFWYRQDPGLGLRLIYFSYDVKMKEKGDIPEGYSVSREKKERFSLILESASTNQTSMYLCASSFGGTGPGNTIYFGEGSWLTVV.

This clonotype was seen many times. The CDR3 DNA sequence: TGTGCCAGCAGTTTTACAAATACGCAGTATTTT. It specifies CASSFTNTQYF. The V gene is TRBV12-3 or TRBV12-4, the J gene TRBJ2-3, with unresolved D. The CDR3 spans 11 residues. The germline V and J ends were trimmed by 3 bases and 7 bases, with 5 bases remaining between them.

This clonotype was picked up a small number of times. The rearrangement links TRBV2 to TRBJ1-4; no reliable D call. Germline-derived CDR1 and CDR2 are SNHLY and FYNNEI. The V gene lost 0 bases and the J gene lost 2 bases, with 13 bases spanning the gap. The CDR3 contains 17 residues. The DNA of the CDR3 is TGTGCCAGCAGTGAAGCGGGGATAACACGGACTAATGAAAAACTGTTTTTT. Its protein product is CASSEAGITRTNEKLFF.

The V call is TRBV12-3 or TRBV12-4, the J call TRBJ2-2; 8 bases align to TRBD2. The ends lost 6 bases at V and 6 bases at J; junction bases unmatched: 12. This CDR3 region has 16 residues. CDR3 coding DNA: TGTGCCAGCAGCCCTCCGGGACTAGGAGAAGCCGGGGAGCTGTTTTTT. Residues: CASSPPGLGEAGELFF.

This clonotype was picked up many times. The CDR3 reads CASAGSSGGLRGTDTQYF. In DNA, the CDR3 is TGTGCCAGCGCGGGGTCTAGCGGGGGTCTAAGGGGAACAGATACGCAGTATTTT. The rearrangement links TRBV12-3 or TRBV12-4 to TRBJ2-3, with TRBD2 identical over 10 bases. Germline trimming cut 8 bases from V and 3 bases from J; bases unmatched to any gene: 17. This CDR3 region has 18 residues.

The genes are TRBV4-3 and TRBJ1-6, with D uncertain. V lost 2 bases and J lost 8, with 13 bases in between. Germline V gene data show CDR1 as LGHNA and CDR2 as YSLEER. The CDR3 is made up of 15 amino acids. The CDR3 sequence: CASSQTRAGDSPLHF. The DNA of the CDR3 is TGCGCCAGCAGCCAAACGCGGGCAGGAGATTCACCCCTCCACTTT.

Ten or more counts support this clonotype. V gene TRBV14 combines with J gene TRBJ2-7; D unresolved. The CDR3 is made up of 11 amino acids. CDR1 and CDR2 (germline): SGHDN, FVKESK. Trimming took 3 bases from V and 4 from J, leaving 4 bases between them. This CDR3 reads CASSHGYEQYF. The CDR3 DNA reads as TGTGCCAGCAGCCACGGATACGAGCAGTACTTC. The whole variable domain, filled in from reference TRBV14 and TRBJ2-7, reads EAGVTQFPSHSVIEKGQTVTLRCDPISGHDNLYWYRRVMGKEIKFLLHFVKESKQDESGMPNNRFLAERTGGTYSTLKVQPAELEDSGVYFCASSHGYEQYFGPGTRLTVT.

This clonotype was seen repeatedly, ten times or more. The rearrangement links TRBV4-3 to TRBJ1-6; D uncertain. Trimming pared 3 bases from V and 5 bases from J, leaving 8 bases between. Per the germline V gene, CDR1 is LGHNA and CDR2 is YSLEER. This CDR3 has 14 residues. The CDR3 is CASSQWRNNSPLHF. Written as DNA, the CDR3 is TGCGCCAGCAGCCAGTGGCGGAATAATTCACCCCTCCACTTT.

The sample holds many counts of this clonotype. The V call is TRBV9, the J call TRBJ2-2, with D unresolved. This CDR3 region has 15 residues. Trimming left V 0 bases short and J 0 bases short, with 6 bases between. Germline CDR1 is SGDLS and CDR2 is YYNGEE. The CDR3 DNA reads TGTGCCAGCAGCGTAGTGGCCACGAACACCGGGGAGCTGTTTTTT. The encoded protein is CASSVVATNTGELFF.

This clonotype has at least ten counts. This chain uses TRBV5-1 with TRBJ1-1; D call uncertain. CDR3 length equals 13 residues. V was shortened by 4 bases and J by 1 base, with 8 bases between the two germline ends. Germline-derived CDR1 and CDR2 are SGHRS and YFSETQ. CDR3 nucleotides: TGCGCCAGCAGCGGAATCGCGAACACTGAAGCTTTCTTT. Residues: CASSGIANTEAFF.

This clonotype has at least ten counts. V is TRBV27 and J is TRBJ2-3; 8 nucleotides match TRBD2. The CDR3 is 16 residues long. The V segment lost 4 bases and the J segment 5 bases; nucleotides outside the gene matches: 11. Germline V CDR1 and CDR2: MNHEY, SMNVEV (reference sequence). The CDR3 sequence: CASSSISGTPGDTQYF. CDR3 nucleotide sequence: TGTGCCAGCAGTTCCATTAGCGGGACCCCTGGAGATACGCAGTATTTT.

This clonotype was detected a few times. V usage is TRBV6-2 or TRBV6-3 and J usage is TRBJ2-1; 9 nucleotides line up with TRBD2. The J segment lost 5 bases and the V segment lost 2 bases, leaving 7 bases of the junction unmatched. In germline, CDR1 is MNHEY, CDR2 SVGEGT. The CDR3 totals 16 residues. The CDR3 DNA is TGTGCCAGCAGTTACCTGGCGGGAGGGCCGCACAATGAGCAGTTCTTC. Protein product: CASSYLAGGPHNEQFF.

The sample holds a few counts of this clonotype. The genes are TRBV7-9 and TRBJ2-5, with D unclear. The CDR3 loop spans 15 amino acids. The V end lost 0 bases, the J end lost 0 bases, and 8 bases lay between the germline ends. Germline V gene sequence: CDR1 SEHNR, CDR2 FQNEAQ (reference sequence). The CDR3 nucleotides read TGTGCCAGCAGCTTAGCGCTACTGTACCAAGAGACCCAGTACTTC. Protein: CASSLALLYQETQYF.

This clonotype was counted a few times. V gene TRBV11-2 combines with J gene TRBJ2-1, with no clear D. The CDR3 totals 16 residues. Germline V gene sequence: CDR1 SGHAT, CDR2 FQNNGV. V lost 5 bases and J lost 5, with 19 bases in between. The CDR3 nucleotides are TGTGCCAGCAGCGATTTAGTGGGGAATATACACAATGAGCAGTTCTTC. Protein: CASSDLVGNIHNEQFF.

This clonotype was counted ten times or more. The rearrangement links TRBV12-3 or TRBV12-4 to TRBJ1-1; 8 nucleotides line up with TRBD1. The V and J ends lost 6 bases and 0 bases, in that order; junction bases with no gene match: 9. CDR3 length: 16 residues. The CDR3 region has the DNA TGTGCCAGCAGCCCTGACAGGGGCGGAATGAACACTGAAGCTTTCTTT. It encodes CASSPDRGGMNTEAFF.

Many counts were recorded for this clonotype. The chain couples TRBV14 to TRBJ2-3; possible D gene TRBD2, 5 bases. Germline V lookup: CDR1 SGHDN, CDR2 FVKESK. Trimming cost V 1 base and J 2 bases, with 10 bases left between them. The CDR3 is made up of 15 amino acids. The CDR3 nucleotides read TGTGCCAGCAGCCAAGGTCGGGGAGTCACAGATACGCAGTATTTT. It translates to CASSQGRGVTDTQYF.

This clonotype was seen ten or more times. The chain recombines TRBV20-1 with TRBJ2-3; D call uncertain. Germline CDR1 DFQATT, CDR2 SNEGSKA (reference sequence). The ends were cut back, 2 bases at V and 1 base at J, with 7 bases in the middle. This CDR3 spans 13 amino acids. CDR3 region: CSARPTGTDTQYF. CDR3 coding DNA: TGCAGTGCTAGACCCACAGGCACAGATACGCAGTATTTT.